This entry concerns a single T cell receptor beta chain. The antigen remains unidentified. These data come from a study of CD8+ T cells in alopecia areata. Study overall: Tofacitinib ran 6 to 18 months, followed by 6 months off drug. Study-wide points: Sequencing of scalp samples also includes resident alphabeta T cells from normal skin.

Extracted RNA was reverse transcribed, and the resulting cDNA served as sequencing template. Generated by immunoSEQ multiplex PCR, the TCRdb table keeps only in-frame clones and is missing some. Of some 200,000 clones in the sample, roughly 62% were seen once. CDR1 is ENHRY and CDR2 is SYGVKD in the germline V gene. Trimming removed 7 bases from V and 4 bases from J, with 20 bases in between. This CDR3 spans 15 amino acids. The treatment is: oral pan-JAK inhibitor, 5-10 mg twice daily. Peripheral blood and lesional scalp punch biopsies came from alopecia areata patients. The chain has TRBV10-3 and TRBJ2-7; tentatively, D is TRBD1 or TRBD2 (5 bases each). The sequencing here drew on CD8+ T cells sorted from blood, taken at week 24, from a patient treated with tofacitinib. This receptor was taken from a human donor with alopecia areata. This CDR3 is CAIMGSGTTIYEQYF. As DNA, the CDR3 is TGTGCCATCATGGGCTCCGGGACGACGATTTACGAGCAGTACTTC.